Below are 5 T cell receptor beta chains sequenced from a single sample in a study of technical replicates of blood from a handful of donors. The table came from immunoSEQ multiplex PCR; TCRdb's copy has only in-frame clones and leaves some out. Of about 93,000 clones listed, 95% are singletons. Sequencing input: T cells isolated from PBMCs. These receptors all come from a human donor in good health.

This clone was picked up one time. The chain links TRBV19 to TRBJ2-7; perhaps TRBD1 as D (5 bases). The CDR3 totals 13 residues. Per the germline V gene, CDR1 is LNHDA and CDR2 is SQIVND (reference sequence). With 7 bases removed from V and 4 bases from J, the gap between germline ends came to 14 bases. The CDR3 spells CASKPGNLYEQYF. For the CDR3, the DNA is TGTGCCAGTAAACCAGGGAATCTGTACGAGCAGTACTTC.

The chain uses TRBV6-5 and TRBJ2-7, with TRBD1 matching 7 bases. V shed 7 bases, J shed 3 bases, and the junction held 12 bases outside the gene matches. Germline CDR1 is MNHEY and CDR2 is SVGAGI. The CDR3 runs to 15 residues. CDR3 sequence (DNA): TGTGCCAGCAAAAGAGTGACAGGGTGGAGCTACGAGCAGTACTTC. It yields the protein CASKRVTGWSYEQYF.

The count of this clone is one. The rearrangement uses TRBV28 and TRBJ2-7; 8 nucleotides agree with TRBD2. Losses at the gene ends were 6 bases for V and 6 bases for J; bases not matched to a gene: 7. CDR1 is MDHEN and CDR2 is SYDVKM in the germline V gene. The CDR3 runs to 13 residues. CDR3 loop: CASSLGLAGEQYF. The CDR3 DNA reads as TGTGCCAGCAGCCTCGGACTAGCTGGCGAGCAGTACTTC.

The CDR3 region has the DNA TGTGCCAGCAGCTTAGAAAGACTTCACGAGCAGTACTTC. It is translated as CASSLERLHEQYF. The J gene is TRBJ2-7, the V gene TRBV11-3; no clear D. Trimming left V 0 bases short and J 5 bases short, with 8 bases between. CDR3 length: 13 amino acids. The germline CDR1 and CDR2 sequences are SGHNT and YENEEA.

The chain couples TRBV11-2 to TRBJ1-2, with D perhaps TRBD1 (6 bases). Germline values: CDR1 SGHAT, CDR2 FQNNGV. The CDR3 has 15 residues. V lost 5 bases to trimming and J lost 6 bases, with 19 bases between them. The CDR3 protein is CASSPQRFSGDGYTF. The DNA of the CDR3 is TGTGCCAGCAGCCCCCAACGATTTTCAGGGGATGGCTACACCTTC.